The source of this T cell receptor beta chain is a study of T cell repertoires in cytomegalovirus infection (dated by TCRdb to the late 2010s). Notes on the research overall: Donor HLA type was relevant to the analysis, as public TCR beta signatures indicated carriage of CMV infection together with the matching HLA type.

This clonotype was counted ten times or more. Its antigen is not yet known. Nothing much larger sits one base from this clone, and base qualities are not available. General findings and caveats noted by the study authors: In both this cohort and an independent roughly 330-donor cohort, the cumulative frequency of public TCR beta family members distinguished carriers of CMV infection plus the relevant HLA type. In the ex vivo response, HLA-C-restricted CMV-specific TCR beta clonotypes were dominant, and in two of eight donors the single most frequent clonotype came from this HLA-C-restricted group.

V is pared back by 5 bases and J by 9 bases, with 13 bases lying between the germline termini. CDR1 and CDR2 are drawn from the germline V gene: MDHEN, SYDVKM. Taken from cysteine to phenylalanine, the CDR3 has 12 residues. Only the CDR3 portion is preserved as DNA: 36 bases, with reading frame beginning at the first base. Reads for this sample came from an Illumina HiSeq 1500. The public reads were quality trimmed at Q25 with fastp and then assembled into clones with MiXCR by TCRdb, keeping productive beta chains. Each CDR3 protein gets just one entry, which takes the most common genes and DNA from the rows behind it. Counted in this sample were about 300,000 distinct CDR3 sequences; approximately 10% of them appeared once. In total, the top ten clones hold around 2.4% of the sample.

The sequence was collected from a human donor in good health (CMV status not recorded). Some clones in this sample may be carry-over from other donors' samples. The chain is assembled from TRBV28 and TRBJ1-1; no D gene can be assigned with confidence. Source material: PBMCs. The CDR3 reads CASSPQQVKAFF. The DNA sequence is as follows: TGTGCCAGCAGTCCCCAGCAAGTGAAAGCTTTCTTT.